A single T cell receptor beta chain is shown here with its context. Germline V gives CDR1 SGHRS, CDR2 YFSETQ. This CDR3 has 18 amino acids. V was pared by 3 bases and J by 5 bases, with 24 bases between. Only in-frame clones appear in the TCRdb table, and some are missing; sequencing was by immunoSEQ multiplex PCR. The table shows about 220,000 clones, with 70% to 90% occurring only once. This entry is derived from a study of blood T cell repertoires in COVID-19. Study information: Donors in the United States, Italy and Spain gave samples during acute or convalescent COVID-19. In each case, the material was cDNA or gDNA derived from T cells, B-cell-depleted T cells, or PBMCs.

The genes are TRBV5-1 and TRBJ2-1; the D gene is possibly TRBD1 (9 bases). The sequenced material came from peripheral blood. The origin of this receptor is a woman aged 25 to 39 who had recovered from COVID-19. The CDR3 nucleotides are TGCGCCAGCAGCTCGGTGATTAGCGGGACAGGGCCCAACAATGAGCAGTTCTTC. This gives the protein CASSSVISGTGPNNEQFF.